This T cell receptor (beta chain) comes out of a study of cytomegalovirus exposure and HLA in healthy donors. Deletions cut 2 bases from V and 2 bases from J, with 11 bases between. The CDR3 covers 15 residues. Germline CDR1 reads MNHEY; CDR2 reads SMNVEV (reference sequence). With 60 Vbeta and 13 Jbeta primers, the PCR was carried out. The data were produced by immunoSEQ multiplex PCR, yet TCRdb's version contains in-frame clones alone and is incomplete. This table has about 90,000 clones, about two thirds appearing once. This TCR derives from a woman between 25 and 40 years old in good health and CMV-seropositive. This sequence joins TRBV27 and TRBJ2-3, with D unclear. The sequenced material came from PBMCs. CDR3 nucleotide sequence: TGTGCCAGCAGTTTAGTGGGCTCCCCCACAGATACGCAGTATTTT. Its translation: CASSLVGSPTDTQYF.